A single sample gave rise to the 20 T cell receptor beta chains below, sequenced in a study of OX40 agonist ivuxolimab in advanced cancers. Only in-frame clones appear in the TCRdb table, and some are missing; sequencing was by immunoSEQ multiplex PCR. Here the sample spans around 70,000 clones, approximately 85% being singletons. The source was CD4+ or CD8+ T cells sorted from blood, collected in a trial of the OX40 agonist ivuxolimab. The receptors here all came from an adult with an advanced solid tumor such as melanoma, head and neck, liver or kidney cancer.

This chain connects TRBV30 to TRBJ1-4; no firm D call. The ends were cut back, 0 bases at V and 8 bases at J, with 10 bases in the middle. Germline V gene data show CDR1 as GTSNPN and CDR2 as SVGIG (reference sequence). The CDR3 loop spans 13 amino acids. The CDR3 reads CAWSVQAREKLFF. CDR3 DNA sequence: TGTGCCTGGAGTGTACAAGCGAGGGAAAAACTGTTTTTT.

J is TRBJ1-4 and V is TRBV12-5; D remains ambiguous. The CDR3 is 16 amino acids. CDR1 and CDR2 from the germline V gene are LGHNT and FRNRAP. V was pared by 0 bases and J by 4 bases, with 12 bases between. Written as DNA, the CDR3 is TGTGCTAGTGGTTTGGTACAGCAGTTCGTTAATGAAAAACTGTTTTTT. Encoded protein: CASGLVQQFVNEKLFF.

The chain links TRBV12-5 to TRBJ2-7, with 8 nucleotides matching TRBD2. The J segment lost 2 bases and the V segment lost 0 bases, leaving 9 bases of the junction unmatched. The germline V gene encodes CDR1 LGHNT and CDR2 FRNRAP. The CDR3 is 17 amino acids. The CDR3 DNA is TGTGCTAGTGGTTTGGTACGGAGTAGCGGGGTAACCTACGAGCAGTACTTC. Its protein is CASGLVRSSGVTYEQYF.

The chain carries TRBV27 and TRBJ1-1; no firm D call. The CDR3 extends over 14 amino acids. V lost 4 bases and J lost 1, with 10 bases in between. Germline CDR1 and CDR2: MNHEY and SMNVEV (reference sequence). In nucleotides, the CDR3 is TGTGCCAGCAGTTGGGCCGGGTCGAACACTGAAGCTTTCTTT. Translation gives CASSWAGSNTEAFF.

With respect to this clone: Other nucleotide sequences in the sample specify the same CDR3. The chain recombines TRBV7-8 with TRBJ2-5, with D possibly matching TRBD1 (6 bases). Germline lookup yields CDR1 SGHVS and CDR2 FQNEAQ. V was clipped by 4 bases and J by 2 bases, with 8 bases between them. CDR3 length: 13 residues. The CDR3 DNA follows: TGTGCCAGCAGCTGGACAGATCAAGAGACCCAGTACTTC. It is translated as CASSWTDQETQYF.

The rearrangement links TRBV19 to TRBJ1-1; D gene unclear. The length of the CDR3 is 13 residues. Trimming shortened V by 5 bases and J by 1 base, and 8 bases separated the two germline ends. CDR1 and CDR2 (germline): LNHDA, SQIVND (reference sequence). The CDR3 DNA reads TGTGCCAGTAGTTTAACACAGAACACTGAAGCTTTCTTT. Encoded protein: CASSLTQNTEAFF.

This clone was seen only once. The chain is built from TRBV5-4 and TRBJ2-2, with unresolved D. Germline CDR1 SGHNT, CDR2 YYREEE (reference sequence). V was cut by 4 bases and J by 4 bases, with 8 bases left in between. The CDR3 has 13 amino acids. CDR3: CASSSQSTGELFF. Here the CDR3 DNA reads TGTGCCAGCAGCAGTCAGAGCACCGGGGAGCTGTTTTTT.

The V gene is TRBV11-3, the J gene TRBJ2-3, with TRBD2 matching 10 bases. There are 16 residues in the CDR3. Germline V CDR1 and CDR2: SGHNT, YENEEA. J gave up 0 bases and V 4 bases, and 4 bases lay outside the gene matches. The DNA of the CDR3 is TGTGCCAGCAGCTCCGGGACTAGCGAAAGCACAGATACGCAGTATTTT. Translating gives CASSSGTSESTDTQYF. The complete variable domain, with remaining parts taken from reference TRBV11-3 and TRBJ2-3, reads EAGVVQSPRYKIIEKKQPVAFWCNPISGHNTLYWYLQNLGQGPELLIRYENEEAVDDSQLPKDRFSAERLKGVDSTLKIQPAELGDSAVYLCASSSGTSESTDTQYFGPGTRLTVL.

CDR3 sequence (DNA): TGTGCCAGCAGGGGAGGGAGCCAATACGAGCAGTACTTC. Protein: CASRGGSQYEQYF. This rearrangement joins TRBV6-1 to TRBJ2-7; TRBD2 aligns across 7 bases. J lost 4 bases, V lost 6 bases, and 6 bases had no gene match. This CDR3 contains 13 residues. Germline V gene sequence: CDR1 MNHNS, CDR2 SASEGT.

This sequence joins TRBV19 and TRBJ1-4; D might be TRBD1 (5 bases). The germline V and J ends were trimmed by 8 bases and 7 bases, with 17 bases remaining between them. This CDR3 is built from 14 residues. The germline gives CDR1 LNHDA, CDR2 SQIVND (reference sequence). The CDR3 DNA is TGTGCCAGTCGCATCCAGGGAGGAGGTGAAAAACTGTTTTTT. Its translation is CASRIQGGGEKLFF.

The V and J genes are TRBV5-1 and TRBJ2-3; maybe TRBD1 (5 bases). V lost 3 bases, J lost 3 bases, and 14 bases lay in between. Germline V CDR1 and CDR2: SGHRS, YFSETQ. The CDR3 has 15 residues. The CDR3 sequence: CASSWGPKETDTQYF. DNA of the CDR3: TGCGCCAGCAGCTGGGGCCCCAAGGAGACAGATACGCAGTATTTT.

This chain joins TRBV7-8 and TRBJ2-1; tentatively, D is TRBD1 (5 bases). The CDR3 has 13 residues. The V and J ends lost 0 bases and 10 bases respectively, with 10 bases between them. CDR1 and CDR2 from the germline V gene are SGHVS and FQNEAQ. CDR3 coding DNA: TGTGCCAGCAGCTTAGCCACGTGGGGCGAGCAGTTCTTC. Translating it yields CASSLATWGEQFF.

The V call is TRBV18, the J call TRBJ1-3; D remains unclear. The V end was cut by 3 bases, the J end by 10 bases, with 13 bases between. Germline CDR1 and CDR2: KGHSH and LQKENI. The CDR3 length is 13 residues. The CDR3 DNA sequence: TGTGCCAGCTCACCGGCGGGTTCGTCGACCATATATTTT. Its protein product is CASSPAGSSTIYF.

The rearrangement links TRBV7-2 to TRBJ1-3; possibly TRBD1 for D (5 bases). Germline V gene sequence: CDR1 SGHTA, CDR2 FQGNSA. The germline V and J ends were trimmed by 4 bases and 1 base, with 11 bases remaining between them. The CDR3 is 15 amino acids. Written as DNA, the CDR3 is TGTGCCAGCAGCTCCATTGGGGGATCTGGAAACACCATATATTTT. It codes for CASSSIGGSGNTIYF. Based on the CDR3 plus reference TRBV7-2 and TRBJ1-3, the full variable domain is GAGVSQSPSNKVTEKGKDVELRCDPISGHTALYWYRQSLGQGLEFLIYFQGNSAPDKSGLPSDRFSAERTGGSVSTLTIQRTQQEDSAVYLCASSSIGGSGNTIYFGEGSWLTVV.

The chain combines TRBV18 with TRBJ2-1, with a weak D call TRBD1 (6 bases). CDR1 and CDR2 (germline): KGHSH, LQKENI. V was trimmed by 2 bases and J by 10 bases, leaving 18 bases between them. This CDR3 contains 15 residues. The CDR3 is CASSPKARADREQFF. The CDR3 DNA reads TGTGCCAGCTCACCAAAGGCTAGAGCCGACAGGGAGCAGTTCTTC.

CDR3 coding DNA: TGTGCCATCACCTTGGACAGGGGGCTTACTGAAGCTTTCTTT. Its translation is CAITLDRGLTEAFF. This chain uses TRBV10-3 with TRBJ1-1; 11 bases map to TRBD1. Germline lookup yields CDR1 ENHRY and CDR2 SYGVKD. The V and J ends lost 7 bases and 5 bases, in that order; junction bases with no gene match: 6. The CDR3 loop spans 14 amino acids.

The chain employs TRBV27 and TRBJ1-1; D perhaps matches TRBD1 (6 bases). The CDR3 runs to 13 residues. Looked up from germline, CDR1 is MNHEY and CDR2 is SMNVEV (reference sequence). V was shortened by 3 bases and J by 5 bases, with 10 bases between the two germline ends. The CDR3 region has the DNA TGTGCCAGCAGTTTGGGGGGCCGGACTGAAGCTTTCTTT. The encoded protein is CASSLGGRTEAFF.

CDR3 sequence reads: CASSYLGVNTEAFF. CDR3 nucleotides: TGTGCCAGCAGTTACCTAGGGGTGAACACTGAAGCTTTCTTT. The chain combines TRBV6-6 with TRBJ1-1, with D possibly TRBD1 on 5 matching bases. Looked up from germline, CDR1 is MNHNY and CDR2 is SVGAGI (reference sequence). This CDR3 has 14 amino acids. V lost 2 bases and J lost 0, with 7 bases in between.

The chain joins TRBV25-1 to TRBJ2-1; unclear D gene. Germline V gene data show CDR1 as MGHDK and CDR2 as SYGVNS. The CDR3 has 11 residues. Trimming left V 1 base short and J 8 bases short, with 3 bases between. This CDR3 reads CASSESYEQFF. In nucleotides, the CDR3 is TGTGCCAGCAGTGAATCGTATGAGCAGTTCTTC.

This chain connects TRBV11-2 to TRBJ1-1; D might be TRBD1 (6 bases). V lost 1 base and J 7 bases, leaving 10 bases between the germline ends. The CDR3 contains 13 residues. From germline, CDR1 is SGHAT and CDR2 FQNNGV. Written as DNA, the CDR3 is TGTGCCAGCAGCTTAGTACAGGGCGGTGAAGCTTTCTTT. Encoded protein: CASSLVQGGEAFF. Drawing the rest from reference TRBV11-2 and TRBJ1-1, the complete variable domain is EAGVAQSPRYKIIEKRQSVAFWCNPISGHATLYWYQQILGQGPKLLIQFQNNGVVDDSQLPKDRFSAERLKGVDSTLKIQPAKLEDSAVYLCASSLVQGGEAFFGQGTRLTVV.